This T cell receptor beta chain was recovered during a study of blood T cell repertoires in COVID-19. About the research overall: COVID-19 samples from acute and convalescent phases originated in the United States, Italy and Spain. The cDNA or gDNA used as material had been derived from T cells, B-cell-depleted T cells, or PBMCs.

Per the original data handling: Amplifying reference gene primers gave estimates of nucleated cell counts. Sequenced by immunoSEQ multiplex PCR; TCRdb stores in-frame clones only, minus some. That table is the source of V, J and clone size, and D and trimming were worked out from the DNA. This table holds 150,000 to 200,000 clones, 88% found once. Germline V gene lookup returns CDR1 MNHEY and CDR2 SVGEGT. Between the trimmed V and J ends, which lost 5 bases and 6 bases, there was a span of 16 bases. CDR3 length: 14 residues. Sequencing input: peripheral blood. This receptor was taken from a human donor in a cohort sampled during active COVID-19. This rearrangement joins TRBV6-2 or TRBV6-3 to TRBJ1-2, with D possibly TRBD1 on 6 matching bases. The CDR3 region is CASSRGGRADGYTF. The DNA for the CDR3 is TGTGCCAGCAGTCGGGGGGGCAGGGCTGATGGCTACACCTTC.